This TCR beta chain was obtained from a study of blood T cell repertoires in COVID-19. Study-wide context: COVID-19 samples from acute and convalescent phases originated in the United States, Italy and Spain. From T cells, B-cell-depleted T cells, or PBMCs came the material, which was cDNA or gDNA.

In the original analysis: Cell counts per sample came from amplifying reference gene primers. This table comes from immunoSEQ multiplex PCR, and its TCRdb copy is limited to in-frame clones, with some not included. The DNA gave D and trimming, while V, J and clone size come from that table. The sample has about 250,000 clones, around 88% seen once. The CDR3 is 13 amino acids. CDR1 and CDR2 (germline): MDHEN, SYDVKM. V shed 6 bases and J 2 bases; nucleotides not matched to a gene: 3. The receptor was isolated from a man aged 35-49 years with active or convalescent COVID-19. V is TRBV28 and J is TRBJ2-7, with 8 bases fitting TRBD2. Sequencing was done on a sample of peripheral blood. CDR3 region: CASSSSGPYEQYF. CDR3 nucleotide sequence: TGTGCCAGCAGCTCTAGCGGGCCCTACGAGCAGTACTTC.